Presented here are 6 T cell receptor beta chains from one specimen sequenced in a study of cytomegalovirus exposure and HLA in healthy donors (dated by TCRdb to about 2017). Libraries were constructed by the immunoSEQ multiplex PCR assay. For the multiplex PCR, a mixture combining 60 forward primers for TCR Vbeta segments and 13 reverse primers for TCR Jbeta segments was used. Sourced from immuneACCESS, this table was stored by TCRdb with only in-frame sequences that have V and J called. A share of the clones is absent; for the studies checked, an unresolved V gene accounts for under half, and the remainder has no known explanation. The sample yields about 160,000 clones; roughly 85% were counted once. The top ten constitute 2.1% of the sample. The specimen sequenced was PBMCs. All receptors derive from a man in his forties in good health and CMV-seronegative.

The CDR3 DNA reads TGTGCCAGCTCACCACGAGGGCAAGATACGCAGTATTTT. Translating gives CASSPRGQDTQYF. The rearrangement joins TRBV18 to TRBJ2-3; maybe TRBD2 (5 bases). The CDR3 spans 13 residues. Germline CDR1 and CDR2: KGHSH and LQKENI. V was pared by 1 base and J by 5 bases, with 7 bases between.

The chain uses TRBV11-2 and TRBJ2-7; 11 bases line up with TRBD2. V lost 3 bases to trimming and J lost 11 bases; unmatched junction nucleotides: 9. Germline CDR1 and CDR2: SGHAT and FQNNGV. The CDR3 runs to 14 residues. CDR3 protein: CASSFLSGGESKYF. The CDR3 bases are TGTGCCAGCAGCTTTCTTAGCGGGGGGGAATCAAAGTACTTC.

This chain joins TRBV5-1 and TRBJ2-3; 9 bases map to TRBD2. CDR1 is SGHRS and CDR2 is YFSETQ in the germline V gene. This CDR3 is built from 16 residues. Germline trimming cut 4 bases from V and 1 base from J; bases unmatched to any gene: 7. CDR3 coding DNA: TGCGCCAGCAGCCCGGGACTAGCAACCCGCACAGATACGCAGTATTTT. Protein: CASSPGLATRTDTQYF.

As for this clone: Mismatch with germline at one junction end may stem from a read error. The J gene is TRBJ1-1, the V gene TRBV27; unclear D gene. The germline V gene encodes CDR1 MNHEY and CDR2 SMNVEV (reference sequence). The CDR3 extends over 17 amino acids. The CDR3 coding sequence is TGTGCCAGCAGTGTATCACCCCGCACCCTAGGTAGGACTGAAGCTTTCTTT. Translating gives CASSVSPRTLGRTEAFF.

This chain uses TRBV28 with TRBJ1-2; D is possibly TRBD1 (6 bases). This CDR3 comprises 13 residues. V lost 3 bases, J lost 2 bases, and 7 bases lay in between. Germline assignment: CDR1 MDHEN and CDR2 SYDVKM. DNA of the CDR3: TGTGCCAGCAGTTTGGACAGAAACTATGGCTACACCTTC. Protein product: CASSLDRNYGYTF.

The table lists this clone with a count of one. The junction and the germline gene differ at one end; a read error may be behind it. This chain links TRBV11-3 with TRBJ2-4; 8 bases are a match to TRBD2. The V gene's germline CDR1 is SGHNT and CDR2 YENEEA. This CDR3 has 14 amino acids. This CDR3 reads CASSPGGARNSQYF. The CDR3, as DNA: TGTGCCAGCAGCCCCGGGGGGGCGAGGAACAGTCAGTACTTC.